This T cell receptor (beta chain) was sequenced in a study of cytomegalovirus exposure and HLA in healthy donors. Overall study results and limits: TCR beta chains numbering 164 were designated cytomegalovirus-associated.

CDR3 length: 14 residues. Germline CDR1 reads MDHEN; CDR2 reads SYDVKM. Germline trimming cut 6 bases from V and 4 bases from J; bases unmatched to any gene: 5. The assay was immunoSEQ multiplex PCR, and TCRdb's table has in-frame clones only and misses some. Seen here are roughly 300,000 clones, 86% observed once, and the top ten hold around 0.8%. A note on this clone: Its target is not known.

This sequence was found in a woman between 18 and 29 years old in good health and CMV-seronegative. Material: PBMCs. V is TRBV28 and J is TRBJ2-1, with TRBD2 matching 8 bases. CDR3 in amino acids: CASRTLAGYNEQFF. As DNA, the CDR3 is TGTGCCAGCAGGACCCTAGCGGGTTACAATGAGCAGTTCTTC.